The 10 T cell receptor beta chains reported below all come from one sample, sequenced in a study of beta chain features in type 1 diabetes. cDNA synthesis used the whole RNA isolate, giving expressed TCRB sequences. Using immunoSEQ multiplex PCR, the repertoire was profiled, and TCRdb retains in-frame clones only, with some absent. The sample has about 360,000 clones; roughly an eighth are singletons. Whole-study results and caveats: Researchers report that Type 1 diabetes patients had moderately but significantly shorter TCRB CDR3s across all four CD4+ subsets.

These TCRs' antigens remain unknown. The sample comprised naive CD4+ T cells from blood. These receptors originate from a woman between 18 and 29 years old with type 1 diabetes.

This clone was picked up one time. The CDR3 sequence: CASSPNFGSGGSGNTIYF. The DNA of the CDR3 is TGTGCCAGCAGTCCGAACTTTGGGAGCGGGGGCTCTGGAAACACCATATATTTT. The V gene is TRBV25-1, the J gene TRBJ1-3; maybe TRBD1 (5 bases). There are 18 residues in the CDR3. CDR1 is MGHDK, CDR2 SYGVNS, per germline. The V gene lost 5 bases and the J gene lost 0 bases, with 20 bases spanning the gap.

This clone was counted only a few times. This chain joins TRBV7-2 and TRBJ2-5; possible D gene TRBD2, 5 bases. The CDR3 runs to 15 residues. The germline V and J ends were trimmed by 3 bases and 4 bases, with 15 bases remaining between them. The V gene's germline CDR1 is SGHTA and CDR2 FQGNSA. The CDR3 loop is CASSFYSGVAETQYF. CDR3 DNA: TGTGCCAGCAGCTTTTATTCCGGGGTGGCAGAGACCCAGTACTTC.

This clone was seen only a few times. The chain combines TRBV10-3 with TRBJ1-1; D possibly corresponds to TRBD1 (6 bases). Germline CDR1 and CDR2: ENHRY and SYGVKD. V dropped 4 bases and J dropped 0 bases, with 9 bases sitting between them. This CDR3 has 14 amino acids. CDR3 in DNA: TGTGCCATCAGTGGAACAGGGATGAACACTGAAGCTTTCTTT. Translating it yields CAISGTGMNTEAFF.

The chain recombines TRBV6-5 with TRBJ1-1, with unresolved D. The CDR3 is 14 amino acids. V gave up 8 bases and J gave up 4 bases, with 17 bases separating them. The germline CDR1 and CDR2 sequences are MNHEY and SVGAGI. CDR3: CASGFRERGTEAFF. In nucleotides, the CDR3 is TGTGCCAGCGGATTCCGTGAGCGGGGCACTGAAGCTTTCTTT.

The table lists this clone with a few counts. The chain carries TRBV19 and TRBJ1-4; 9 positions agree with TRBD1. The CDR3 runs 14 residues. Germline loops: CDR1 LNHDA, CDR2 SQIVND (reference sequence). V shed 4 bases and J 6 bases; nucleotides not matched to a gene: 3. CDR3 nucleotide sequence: TGTGCCAGTAGTACCGGGACAGGGTATGAAAAACTGTTTTTT. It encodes CASSTGTGYEKLFF.

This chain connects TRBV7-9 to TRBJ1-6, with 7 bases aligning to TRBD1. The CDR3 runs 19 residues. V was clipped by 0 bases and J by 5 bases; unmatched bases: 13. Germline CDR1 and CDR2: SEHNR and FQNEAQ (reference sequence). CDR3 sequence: CASSLAQGTYLSDNSPLHF. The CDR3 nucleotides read TGTGCCAGCAGCTTAGCACAGGGGACTTATTTATCGGATAATTCACCCCTCCACTTT.

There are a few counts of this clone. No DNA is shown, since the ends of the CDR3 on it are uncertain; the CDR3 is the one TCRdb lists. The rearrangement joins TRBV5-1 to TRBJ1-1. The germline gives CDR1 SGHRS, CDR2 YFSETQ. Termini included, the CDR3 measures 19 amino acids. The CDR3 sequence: CASSFRGRGGSIGGDTAFF.

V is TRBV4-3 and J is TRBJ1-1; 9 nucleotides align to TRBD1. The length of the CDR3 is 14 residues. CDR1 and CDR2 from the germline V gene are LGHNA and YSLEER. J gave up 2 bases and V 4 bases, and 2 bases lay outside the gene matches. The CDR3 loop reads CASSPTGGNTEAFF. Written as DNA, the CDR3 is TGCGCCAGCAGCCCGACAGGGGGTAACACTGAAGCTTTCTTT.

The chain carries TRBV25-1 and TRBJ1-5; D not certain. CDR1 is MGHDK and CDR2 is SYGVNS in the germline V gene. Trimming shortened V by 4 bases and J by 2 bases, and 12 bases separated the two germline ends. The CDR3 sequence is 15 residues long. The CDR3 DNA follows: TGTGCCAGCAGTGGAGGGCATCGCGGCAATCAGCCCCAGCATTTT. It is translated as CASSGGHRGNQPQHF.

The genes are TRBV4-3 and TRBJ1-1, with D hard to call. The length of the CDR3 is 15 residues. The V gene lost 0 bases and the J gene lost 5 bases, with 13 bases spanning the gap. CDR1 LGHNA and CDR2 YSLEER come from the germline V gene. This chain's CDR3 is CASSQDSGLDTEAFF. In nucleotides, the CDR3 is TGCGCCAGCAGCCAAGATTCCGGGTTGGATACTGAAGCTTTCTTT.